This T cell receptor beta chain was retrieved from a study of CD8+ T cells in alopecia areata. Notes on the study in general: Sequencing of scalp tissue also captures the resident alphabeta T cells of normal skin. Higher clonality than in normal scalp was seen in lesional scalp, especially alopecia totalis/universalis. Tofacitinib significantly brought down scalp clonality and expanded CD8+ clones among top 100.

Only a few counts were recorded for this clone. No antigen is known for it. The V gene's germline CDR1 is LNHDA and CDR2 SQIVND (reference sequence). The CDR3 is 16 residues long. Trimming removed 3 bases from V and 1 base from J, with 15 bases in between. RNA, once extracted, was reverse transcribed into cDNA for use as the sequencing template. The method was immunoSEQ multiplex PCR; TCRdb's version includes in-frame clones alone and lacks a portion of them. The data contain about 210,000 clones, less than 45% of them seen just once; the ten biggest clones take up roughly 2.6%. Regarding treatment: oral pan-JAK inhibitor, 5-10 mg twice daily. CD4+ and CD8+ T cells were sorted from PBMCs stained for CD3, CD4 and CD8.

The clonotype comes from a human donor with alopecia areata. This chain connects TRBV19 to TRBJ1-1, with D perhaps TRBD1 (6 bases). The source material was CD4+ T cells sorted from blood, sampled at roughly week 36, from a patient treated with tofacitinib. The CDR3 protein is CASSIQGTVRNTEAFF. The CDR3 nucleotides are TGTGCCAGTAGTATCCAGGGGACGGTGAGGAACACTGAAGCTTTCTTT.